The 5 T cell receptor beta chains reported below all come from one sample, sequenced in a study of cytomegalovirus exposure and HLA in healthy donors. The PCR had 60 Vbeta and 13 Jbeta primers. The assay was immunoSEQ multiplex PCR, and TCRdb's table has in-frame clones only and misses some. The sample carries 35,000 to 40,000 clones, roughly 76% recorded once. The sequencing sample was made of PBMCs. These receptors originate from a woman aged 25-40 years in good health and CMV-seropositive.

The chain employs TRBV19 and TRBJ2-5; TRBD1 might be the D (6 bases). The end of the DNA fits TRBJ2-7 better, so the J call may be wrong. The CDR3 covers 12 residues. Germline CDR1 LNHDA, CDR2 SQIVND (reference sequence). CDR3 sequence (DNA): TGTGCCTTGAGGACAGTTGGTCACGAGCAGTACTTC. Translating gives CALRTVGHEQYF.

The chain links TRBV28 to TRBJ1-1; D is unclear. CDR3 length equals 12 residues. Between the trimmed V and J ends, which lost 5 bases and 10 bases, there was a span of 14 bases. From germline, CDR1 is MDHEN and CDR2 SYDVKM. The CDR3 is CASSPVRSGAFF. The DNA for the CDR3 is TGTGCCAGCAGTCCCGTGCGGAGCGGAGCTTTCTTT.

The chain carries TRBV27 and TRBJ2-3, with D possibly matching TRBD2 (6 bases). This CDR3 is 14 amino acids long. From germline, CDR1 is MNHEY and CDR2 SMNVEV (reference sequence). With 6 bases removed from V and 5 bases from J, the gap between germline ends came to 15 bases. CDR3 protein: CASSGGPQGDTQYF. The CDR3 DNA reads TGTGCCAGCAGCGGGGGTCCGCAGGGAGATACGCAGTATTTT.

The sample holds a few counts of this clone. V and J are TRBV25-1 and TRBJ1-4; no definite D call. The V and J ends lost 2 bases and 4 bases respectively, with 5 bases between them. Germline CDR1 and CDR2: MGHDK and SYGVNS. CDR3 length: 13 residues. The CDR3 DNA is TGTGCCAGCAGTGAAAGCTATAATGAAAAACTGTTTTTT. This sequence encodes CASSESYNEKLFF.

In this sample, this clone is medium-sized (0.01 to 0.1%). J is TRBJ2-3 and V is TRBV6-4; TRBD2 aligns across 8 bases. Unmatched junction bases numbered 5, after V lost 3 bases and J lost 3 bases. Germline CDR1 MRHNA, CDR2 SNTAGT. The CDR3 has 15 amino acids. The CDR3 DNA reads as TGTGCCAGCAGTGAGACTAGCGACTTTACAGATACGCAGTATTTT. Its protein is CASSETSDFTDTQYF.